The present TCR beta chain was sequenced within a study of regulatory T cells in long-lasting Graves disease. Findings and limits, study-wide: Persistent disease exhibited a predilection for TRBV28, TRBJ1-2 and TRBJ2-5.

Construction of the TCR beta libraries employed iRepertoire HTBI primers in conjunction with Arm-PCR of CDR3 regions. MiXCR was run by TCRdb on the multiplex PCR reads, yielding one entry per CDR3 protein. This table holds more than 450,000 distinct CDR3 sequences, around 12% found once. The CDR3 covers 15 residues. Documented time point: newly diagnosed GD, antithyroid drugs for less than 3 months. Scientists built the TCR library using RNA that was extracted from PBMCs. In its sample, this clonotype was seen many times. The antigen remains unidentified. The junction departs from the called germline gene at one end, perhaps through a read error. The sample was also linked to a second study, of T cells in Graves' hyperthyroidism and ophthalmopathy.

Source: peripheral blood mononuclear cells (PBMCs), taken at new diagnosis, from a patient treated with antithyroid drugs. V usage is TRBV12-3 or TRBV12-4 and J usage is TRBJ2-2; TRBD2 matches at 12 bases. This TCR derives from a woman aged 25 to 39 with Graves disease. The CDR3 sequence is CASSLGTSGTGELFF. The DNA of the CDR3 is TGTGCCAGCAGCTTAGGGACTAGCGGGACCGGGGAGCTGTTTTTT.